The entry below describes one TCR beta chain. Trimming removed 9 bases from V and 6 bases from J; junction bases left unmatched: 5. CDR1 is ENHRY and CDR2 is SYGVKD in the germline V gene. The CDR3 is made up of 13 amino acids. Original data processing: The authors estimated nucleated cell counts from reference gene primer amplification. Measured with immunoSEQ multiplex PCR; TCRdb has only the in-frame clones, and not every one. V, J and clone size reflect that table, while D and trimming were determined from the DNA. The data contain about 64,000 clones, about 93% of them seen just once; the ten biggest clones take up 7% to 10%. These data belong to a study of blood T cell repertoires in COVID-19. The wider study: In each case, the material was cDNA or gDNA derived from T cells, B-cell-depleted T cells, or PBMCs.

The receptor was derived from a woman of 80 years or more with active COVID-19. This chain links TRBV10-3 with TRBJ1-6, with 7 bases matching TRBD1. Input material: peripheral blood. CDR3 bases: TGTGCCATGGGGACAGAAATTAATTCACCCCTCCACTTT. Its translation is CAMGTEINSPLHF.